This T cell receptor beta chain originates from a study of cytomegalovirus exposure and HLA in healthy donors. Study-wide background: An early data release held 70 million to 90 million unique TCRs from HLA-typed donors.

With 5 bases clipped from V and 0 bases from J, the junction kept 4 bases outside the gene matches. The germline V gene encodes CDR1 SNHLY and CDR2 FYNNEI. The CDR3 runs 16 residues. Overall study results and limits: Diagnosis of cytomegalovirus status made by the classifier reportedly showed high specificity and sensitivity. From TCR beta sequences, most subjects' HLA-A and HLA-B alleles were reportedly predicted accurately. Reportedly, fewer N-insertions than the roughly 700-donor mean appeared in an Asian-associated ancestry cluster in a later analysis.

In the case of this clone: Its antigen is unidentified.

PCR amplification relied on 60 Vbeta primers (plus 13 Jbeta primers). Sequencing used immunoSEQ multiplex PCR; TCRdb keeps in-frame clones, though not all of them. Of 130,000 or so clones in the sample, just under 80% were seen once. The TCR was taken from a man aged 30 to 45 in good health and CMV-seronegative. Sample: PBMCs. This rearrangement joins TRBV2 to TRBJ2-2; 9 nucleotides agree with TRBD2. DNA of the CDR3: TGTGCCAGCAGTCTCTTAGCGGGAGCGAACACCGGGGAGCTGTTTTTT. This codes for CASSLLAGANTGELFF.